Shown below are 6 T cell receptor beta chains from a single sample sequenced in a study of blood T cell repertoires in COVID-19. Method: immunoSEQ multiplex PCR; TCRdb's copy keeps in-frame clones and lacks some. The top ten clones hold nearly 9% of a sample with about 100,000 clones, around three quarters of them seen once. Sequencing input: peripheral blood. Receptors were obtained from a man aged 50 or older who had recovered from COVID-19.

The genes are TRBV7-9 and TRBJ2-1; the D gene is possibly TRBD1 (5 bases). Germline V gene data show CDR1 as SEHNR and CDR2 as FQNEAQ (reference sequence). The V end lost 0 bases, the J end lost 9 bases, and 15 bases lay between the germline ends. CDR3 size: 15 residues. For the CDR3, the DNA is TGTGCCAGCAGCTTAGCCCAGGGTTATAGGGGTGAGCAGTTCTTC. Translated, it gives CASSLAQGYRGEQFF.

The chain uses TRBV5-1 and TRBJ1-1; D ambiguous. The V gene lost 1 base and the J gene lost 0 bases, with 7 bases spanning the gap. The CDR3 extends over 14 amino acids. The germline CDR1 and CDR2 sequences are SGHRS and YFSETQ. The CDR3 sequence: CASSLLLLNTEAFF. The CDR3 DNA reads TGCGCCAGCAGCTTGTTGTTATTGAACACTGAAGCTTTCTTT. The entire variable domain, with the rest obtained from reference TRBV5-1 and TRBJ1-1, is as follows: KAGVTQTPRYLIKTRGQQVTLSCSPISGHRSVSWYQQTPGQGLQFLFEYFSETQRNKGNFPGRFSGRQFSNSRSEMNVSTLELGDSALYLCASSLLLLNTEAFFGQGTRLTVV.

This chain uses TRBV27 with TRBJ1-3; D not resolved. This CDR3 is 14 amino acids long. The V end lost 7 bases, the J end lost 0 bases, and 10 bases lay between the germline ends. CDR1 is MNHEY, CDR2 SMNVEV, per germline (reference sequence). The CDR3 spells CASKADFSGNTIYF. The DNA for the CDR3 is TGTGCCAGCAAAGCTGATTTCTCTGGAAACACCATATATTTT.

The chain joins TRBV7-3 to TRBJ2-1, with D possibly matching TRBD2 (6 bases). V was cut by 6 bases and J by 4 bases, with 16 bases left in between. CDR3 length equals 15 residues. CDR1 is SGHTA, CDR2 FQGTGA, per germline. CDR3 nucleotides: TGTGCCAGCAGGAAGGGCCGGGAGTTGTACAATGAGCAGTTCTTC. Translation: CASRKGRELYNEQFF.

This chain connects TRBV9 to TRBJ2-7, with 11 bases lining up with TRBD2. The CDR3 covers 14 residues. V trimming: 3 bases; J trimming: 9 bases; junction bases outside the gene matches: 8. Germline CDR1 SGDLS, CDR2 YYNGEE. This CDR3 reads CASSETGTSGRQYF. The CDR3 DNA reads as TGTGCCAGCAGCGAGACCGGGACTAGCGGTAGGCAGTACTTC. Full variable domain (rest looked up from reference TRBV9 and TRBJ2-7): DSGVTQTPKHLITATGQRVTLRCSPRSGDLSVYWYQQSLDQGLQFLIQYYNGEERAKGNILERFSAQQFPDLHSELNLSSLELGDSALYFCASSETGTSGRQYFGPGTRLTVT.

The chain recombines TRBV10-3 with TRBJ2-5; 7 bases are a match to TRBD2. The CDR3 is 14 amino acids. J gave up 3 bases and V 5 bases, and 6 bases lay outside the gene matches. Germline V gives CDR1 ENHRY, CDR2 SYGVKD. CDR3 DNA: TGTGCCATCAGTCCTTTGGGGGGGGAAGAGACCCAGTACTTC. Its protein is CAISPLGGEETQYF.